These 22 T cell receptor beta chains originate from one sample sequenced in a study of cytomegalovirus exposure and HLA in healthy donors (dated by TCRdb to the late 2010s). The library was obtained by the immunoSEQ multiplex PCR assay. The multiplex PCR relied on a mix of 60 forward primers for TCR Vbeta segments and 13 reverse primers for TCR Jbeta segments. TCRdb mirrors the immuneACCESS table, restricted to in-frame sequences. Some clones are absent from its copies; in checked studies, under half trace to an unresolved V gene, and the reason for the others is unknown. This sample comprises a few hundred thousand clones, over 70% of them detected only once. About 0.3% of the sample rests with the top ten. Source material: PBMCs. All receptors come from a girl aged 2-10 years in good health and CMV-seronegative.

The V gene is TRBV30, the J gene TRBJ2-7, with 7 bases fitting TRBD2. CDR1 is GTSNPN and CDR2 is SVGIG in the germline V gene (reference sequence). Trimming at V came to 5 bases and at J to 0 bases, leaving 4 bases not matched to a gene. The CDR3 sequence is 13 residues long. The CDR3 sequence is CAWGRGSSYEQYF. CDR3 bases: TGTGCCTGGGGGCGGGGGAGCTCCTACGAGCAGTACTTC.

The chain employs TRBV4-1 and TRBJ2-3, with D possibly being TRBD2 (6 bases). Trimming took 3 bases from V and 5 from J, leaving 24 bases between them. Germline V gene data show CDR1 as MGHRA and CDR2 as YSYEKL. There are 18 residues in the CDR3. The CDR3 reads CASSHYGLARLKGDTQYF. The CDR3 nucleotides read TGCGCCAGCAGCCATTACGGCCTAGCGAGATTAAAGGGAGATACGCAGTATTTT.

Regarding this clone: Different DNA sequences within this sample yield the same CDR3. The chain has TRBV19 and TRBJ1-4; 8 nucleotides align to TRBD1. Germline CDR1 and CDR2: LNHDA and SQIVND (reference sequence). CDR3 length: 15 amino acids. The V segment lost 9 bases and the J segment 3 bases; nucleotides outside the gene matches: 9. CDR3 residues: CASRPQDRANEKLFF. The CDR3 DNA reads TGTGCCAGCAGGCCTCAGGACAGGGCTAATGAAAAACTGTTTTTT. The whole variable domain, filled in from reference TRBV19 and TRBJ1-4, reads DGGITQSPKYLFRKEGQNVTLSCEQNLNHDAMYWYRQDPGQGLRLIYYSQIVNDFQKGDIAEGYSVSREKKESFPLTVTSAQKNPTAFYLCASRPQDRANEKLFFGSGTQLSVL.

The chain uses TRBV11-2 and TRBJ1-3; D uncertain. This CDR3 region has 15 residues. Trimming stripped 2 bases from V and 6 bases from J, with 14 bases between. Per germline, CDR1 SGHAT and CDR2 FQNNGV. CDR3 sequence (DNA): TGTGCCAGCAGCTTAATCGGAGGGAGGGAAAACACCATATATTTT. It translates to CASSLIGGRENTIYF.

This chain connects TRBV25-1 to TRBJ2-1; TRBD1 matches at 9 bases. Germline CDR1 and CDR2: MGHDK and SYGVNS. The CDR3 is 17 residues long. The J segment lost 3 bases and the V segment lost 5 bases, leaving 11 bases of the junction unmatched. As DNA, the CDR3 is TGTGCCAGCAGTCCAAACTCCGGGACAGGGCACTACAATGAGCAGTTCTTC. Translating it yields CASSPNSGTGHYNEQFF.

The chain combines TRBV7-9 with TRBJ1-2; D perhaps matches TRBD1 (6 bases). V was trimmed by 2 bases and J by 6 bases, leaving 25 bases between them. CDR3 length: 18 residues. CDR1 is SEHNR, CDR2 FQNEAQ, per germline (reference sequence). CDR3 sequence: CASSLRKLDLGGQNGYTF. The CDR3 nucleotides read TGTGCCAGCAGCTTACGCAAGTTGGACCTCGGGGGGCAGAATGGCTACACCTTC.

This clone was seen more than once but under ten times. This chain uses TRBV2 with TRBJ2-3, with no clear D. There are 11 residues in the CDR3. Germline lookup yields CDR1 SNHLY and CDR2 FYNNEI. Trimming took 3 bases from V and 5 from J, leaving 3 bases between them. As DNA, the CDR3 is TGTGCCAGCAGTGACCGAGATACGCAGTATTTT. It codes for CASSDRDTQYF.

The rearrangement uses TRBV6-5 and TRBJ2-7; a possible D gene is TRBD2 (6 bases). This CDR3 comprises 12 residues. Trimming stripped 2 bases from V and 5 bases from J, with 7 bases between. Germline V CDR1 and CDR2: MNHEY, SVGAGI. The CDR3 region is CASSYRGNEQYF. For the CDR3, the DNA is TGTGCCAGCAGTTACCGGGGGAACGAGCAGTACTTC.

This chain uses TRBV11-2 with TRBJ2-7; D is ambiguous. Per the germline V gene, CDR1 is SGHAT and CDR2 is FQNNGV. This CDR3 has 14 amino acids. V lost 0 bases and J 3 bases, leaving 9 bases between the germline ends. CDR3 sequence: CASSLEEFVYEQYF. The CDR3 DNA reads TGTGCCAGCAGCTTAGAAGAGTTCGTCTACGAGCAGTACTTC. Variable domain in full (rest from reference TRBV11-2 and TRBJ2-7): EAGVAQSPRYKIIEKRQSVAFWCNPISGHATLYWYQQILGQGPKLLIQFQNNGVVDDSQLPKDRFSAERLKGVDSTLKIQPAKLEDSAVYLCASSLEEFVYEQYFGPGTRLTVT.

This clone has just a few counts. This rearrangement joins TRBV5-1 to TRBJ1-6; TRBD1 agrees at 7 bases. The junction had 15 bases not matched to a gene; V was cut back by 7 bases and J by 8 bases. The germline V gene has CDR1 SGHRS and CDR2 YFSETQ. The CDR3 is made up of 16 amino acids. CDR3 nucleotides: TGCGCCAGCCGTCGGCGACCGGGACAGAAGTATTCACCCCTCCACTTT. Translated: CASRRRPGQKYSPLHF.

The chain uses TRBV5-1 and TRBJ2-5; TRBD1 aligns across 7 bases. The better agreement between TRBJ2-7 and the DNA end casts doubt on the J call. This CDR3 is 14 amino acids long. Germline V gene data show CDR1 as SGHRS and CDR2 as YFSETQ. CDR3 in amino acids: CASSLEDRSNEQYF. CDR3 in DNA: TGCGCCAGCAGCTTGGAGGACAGGAGCAACGAGCAGTACTTC.

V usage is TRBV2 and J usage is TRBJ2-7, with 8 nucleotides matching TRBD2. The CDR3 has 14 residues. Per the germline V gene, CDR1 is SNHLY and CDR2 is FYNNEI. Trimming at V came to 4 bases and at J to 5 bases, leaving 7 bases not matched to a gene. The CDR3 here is CASSARGGFNEQYF. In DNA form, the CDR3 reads TGTGCCAGCAGTGCCCGGGGGGGCTTCAACGAGCAGTACTTC.

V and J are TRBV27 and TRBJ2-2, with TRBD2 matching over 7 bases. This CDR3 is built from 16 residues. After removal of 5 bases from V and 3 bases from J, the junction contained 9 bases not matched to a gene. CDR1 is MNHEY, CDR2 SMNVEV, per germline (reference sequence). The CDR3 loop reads CASSPRCTSDTGELFF. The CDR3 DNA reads TGTGCCAGCAGTCCCCGGTGCACTAGCGACACCGGGGAGCTGTTTTTT.

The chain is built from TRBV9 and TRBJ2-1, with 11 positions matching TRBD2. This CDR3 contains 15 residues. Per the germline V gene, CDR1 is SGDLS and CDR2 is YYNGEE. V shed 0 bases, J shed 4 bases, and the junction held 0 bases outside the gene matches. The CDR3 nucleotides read TGTGCCAGCAGCGTAGTAGCGGGAGGGTACAATGAGCAGTTCTTC. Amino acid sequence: CASSVVAGGYNEQFF.

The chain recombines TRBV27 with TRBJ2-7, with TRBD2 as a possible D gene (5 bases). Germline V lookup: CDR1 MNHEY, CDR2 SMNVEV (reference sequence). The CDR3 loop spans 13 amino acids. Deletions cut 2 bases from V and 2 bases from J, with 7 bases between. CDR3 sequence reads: CASSLKAAYEQYF. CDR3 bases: TGTGCCAGCAGTTTAAAAGCGGCCTACGAGCAGTACTTC.

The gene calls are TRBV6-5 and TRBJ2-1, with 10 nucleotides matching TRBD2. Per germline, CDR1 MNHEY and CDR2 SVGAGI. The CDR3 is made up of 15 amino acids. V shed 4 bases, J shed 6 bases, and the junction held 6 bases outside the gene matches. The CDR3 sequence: CASSSLAGEANEQFF. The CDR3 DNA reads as TGTGCCAGCAGTTCGCTAGCGGGAGAGGCCAATGAGCAGTTCTTC.

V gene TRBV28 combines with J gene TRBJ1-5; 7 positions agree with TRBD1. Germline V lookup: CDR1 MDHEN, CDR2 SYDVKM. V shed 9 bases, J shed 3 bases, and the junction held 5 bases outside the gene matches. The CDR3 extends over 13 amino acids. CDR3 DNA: TGTGCCAGTAGGACAGGACCCAATCAGCCCCAGCATTTT. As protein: CASRTGPNQPQHF.

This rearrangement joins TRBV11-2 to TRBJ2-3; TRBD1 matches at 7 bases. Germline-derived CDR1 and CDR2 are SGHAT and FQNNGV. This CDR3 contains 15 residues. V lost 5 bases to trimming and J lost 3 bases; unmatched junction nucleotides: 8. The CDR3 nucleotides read TGTGCCAGCAGCCCCGGGACAGTGGTAACAGATACGCAGTATTTT. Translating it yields CASSPGTVVTDTQYF.

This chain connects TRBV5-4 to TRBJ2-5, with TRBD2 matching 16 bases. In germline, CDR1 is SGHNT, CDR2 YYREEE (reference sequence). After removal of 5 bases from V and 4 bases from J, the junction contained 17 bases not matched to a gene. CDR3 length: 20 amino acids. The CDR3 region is CASSSLKGTSGRARGETQYF. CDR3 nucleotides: TGTGCCAGCAGTTCTCTCAAGGGGACTAGCGGGAGGGCTCGGGGAGAGACCCAGTACTTC.

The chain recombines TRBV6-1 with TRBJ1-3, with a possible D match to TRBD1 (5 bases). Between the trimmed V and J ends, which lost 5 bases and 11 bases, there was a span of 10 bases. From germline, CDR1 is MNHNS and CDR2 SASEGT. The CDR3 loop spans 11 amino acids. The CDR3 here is CASSYGGAIYF. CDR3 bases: TGTGCCAGCAGTTACGGAGGGGCCATATATTTT.

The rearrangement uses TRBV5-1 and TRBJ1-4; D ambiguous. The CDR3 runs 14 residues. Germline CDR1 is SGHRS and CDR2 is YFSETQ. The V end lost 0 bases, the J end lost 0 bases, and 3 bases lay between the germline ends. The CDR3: CASSLAATNEKLFF. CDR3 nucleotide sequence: TGCGCCAGCAGCTTGGCCGCAACTAATGAAAAACTGTTTTTT. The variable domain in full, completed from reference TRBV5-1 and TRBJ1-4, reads KAGVTQTPRYLIKTRGQQVTLSCSPISGHRSVSWYQQTPGQGLQFLFEYFSETQRNKGNFPGRFSGRQFSNSRSEMNVSTLELGDSALYLCASSLAATNEKLFFGSGTQLSVL.

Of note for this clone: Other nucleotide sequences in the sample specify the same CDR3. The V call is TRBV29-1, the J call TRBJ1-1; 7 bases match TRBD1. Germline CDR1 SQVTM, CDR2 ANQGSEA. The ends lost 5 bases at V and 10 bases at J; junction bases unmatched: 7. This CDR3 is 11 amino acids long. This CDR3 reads CSVQGTAGAFF. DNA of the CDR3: TGCAGCGTTCAGGGGACAGCCGGAGCTTTCTTT.